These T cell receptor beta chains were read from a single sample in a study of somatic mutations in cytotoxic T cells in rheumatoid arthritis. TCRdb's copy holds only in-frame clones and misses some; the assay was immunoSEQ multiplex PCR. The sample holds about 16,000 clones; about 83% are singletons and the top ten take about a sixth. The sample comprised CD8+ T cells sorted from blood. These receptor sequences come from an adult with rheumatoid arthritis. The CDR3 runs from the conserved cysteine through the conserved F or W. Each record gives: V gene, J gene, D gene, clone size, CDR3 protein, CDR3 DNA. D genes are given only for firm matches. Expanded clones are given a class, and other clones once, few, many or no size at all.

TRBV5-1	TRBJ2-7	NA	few	CASRGQLYEQYF	TGCGCCAGCAGAGGACAGCTCTACGAGCAGTACTTC
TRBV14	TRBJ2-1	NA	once	CASSQGPGSYNEQFF	TGTGCCAGCAGCCAAGGACCCGGCTCCTACAATGAGCAGTTCTTC
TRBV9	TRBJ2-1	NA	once	CASSVLPNGLYNEQFF	TGTGCCAGCAGCGTTCTACCTAATGGACTCTACAATGAGCAGTTCTTC
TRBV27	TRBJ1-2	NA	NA	CASSLVAGNYYGYTF	TGTGCCAGCAGTTTAGTCGCAGGGAACTACTATGGCTACACCTTC
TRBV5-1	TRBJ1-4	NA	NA	CASSPGTFATNEKLFF	TGCGCCAGCAGCCCAGGGACCTTTGCAACTAATGAAAAACTGTTTTTT
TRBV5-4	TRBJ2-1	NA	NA	CASSLRIDSYNEQFF	TGTGCCAGCAGCTTGCGGATAGACTCCTACAATGAGCAGTTCTTC
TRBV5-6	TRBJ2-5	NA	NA	CASSPGGPQETQYF	TGTGCCAGCAGCCCTGGAGGGCCTCAAGAGACCCAGTACTTC
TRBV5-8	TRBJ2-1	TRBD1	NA	CASSSPRDRAWNEQFF	TGTGCCAGCAGCTCCCCGCGGGACAGGGCATGGAATGAGCAGTTCTTC
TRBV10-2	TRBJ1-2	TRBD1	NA	CASTGTDFYGYTF	TGCGCCAGCACCGGGACAGATTTCTATGGCTACACCTTC
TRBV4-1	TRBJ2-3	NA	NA	CASSQVGSSTDTQYF	TGCGCCAGCAGCCAAGTTGGCAGTAGCACAGATACGCAGTATTTT
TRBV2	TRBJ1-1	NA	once	CASSVGRMNTEAFF	TGTGCCAGCAGTGTGGGCAGGATGAACACTGAAGCTTTCTTT
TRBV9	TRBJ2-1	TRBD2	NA	CASSVDSWAGGSYNEQFF	TGTGCCAGCAGCGTAGACAGTTGGGCGGGGGGGTCCTACAATGAGCAGTTCTTC
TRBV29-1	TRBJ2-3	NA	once	CSVEDSSGERQTDTQYF	TGCAGCGTTGAAGATAGTTCAGGGGAGAGACAGACAGATACGCAGTATTTT
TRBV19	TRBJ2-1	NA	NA	CASSRAIYNEQFF	TGTGCCAGTAGTAGGGCCATATACAATGAGCAGTTCTTC
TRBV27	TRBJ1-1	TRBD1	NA	CASSPGQGDTEAFF	TGTGCCAGCAGTCCCGGACAGGGTGACACTGAAGCTTTCTTT
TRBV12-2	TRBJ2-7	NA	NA	CASRLVQRGWIGSYEQYF	TGTGCAAGTCGCTTGGTCCAGCGGGGGTGGATAGGCTCCTACGAGCAGTACTTC
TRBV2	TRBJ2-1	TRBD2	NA	CASSSEGLATFNEQFF	TGTGCCAGCAGTAGTGAGGGACTAGCGACGTTCAATGAGCAGTTCTTC
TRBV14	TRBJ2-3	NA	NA	CASSQEETGLSTDTQYF	TGTGCCAGCAGCCAAGAAGAAACAGGGTTAAGCACAGATACGCAGTATTTT
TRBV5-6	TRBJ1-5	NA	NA	CASSLAGMDQPQHF	TGTGCCAGCAGCTTGGCAGGTATGGATCAGCCCCAGCATTTT
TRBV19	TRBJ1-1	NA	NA	CASSIELGARDTEAFF	TGTGCCAGTAGTATAGAATTGGGGGCGCGGGACACTGAAGCTTTCTTT
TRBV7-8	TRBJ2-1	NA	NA	CASSPWGLEQFF	TGTGCCAGCAGCCCTTGGGGATTGGAGCAGTTCTTC
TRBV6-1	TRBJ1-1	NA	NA	CATVWTEAFF	TGTGCCACCGTCTGGACTGAAGCTTTCTTT
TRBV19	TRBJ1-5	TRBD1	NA	CASSDRGDIQPQHF	TGTGCCAGTAGTGACAGGGGAGACATTCAGCCCCAGCATTTT
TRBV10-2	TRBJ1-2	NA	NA	CASSEGVRGRVGYTF	TGCGCCAGCAGTGAAGGGGTCAGGGGAAGGGTTGGCTACACCTTC
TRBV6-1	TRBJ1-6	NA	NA	CASSEITPIFNSPLHF	TGTGCCAGCAGTGAGATAACACCAATTTTCAATTCACCCCTCCACTTT
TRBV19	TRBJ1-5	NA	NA	CASSIDRALNQPQHF	TGTGCCAGTAGTATAGACAGGGCTCTCAATCAGCCCCAGCATTTT
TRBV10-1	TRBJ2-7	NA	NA	CASSERQGYEQYF	TGCGCCAGCAGTGAGCGCCAGGGTTACGAGCAGTACTTC